The clone carrying this T cell receptor (beta chain) was observed a handful of times. The sample is drawn from a study of early T cells in non-severe SARS-CoV-2 infection. TCRdb independently ran MiXCR on the 5' RACE reads; one entry per CDR3 protein. The data hold about 81,000 distinct CDR3 sequences, with 6% to 7% observed a single time. The sequence was obtained from an adult who was a healthcare worker with PCR-confirmed SARS-CoV-2 infection or an uninfected control (not recorded which). Sequenced sample: whole blood.

The CDR3 is CASSHGTGEIEQYF. The CDR3 nucleotides are TGTGCCAGCAGCCACGGGACAGGGGAGATCGAGCAGTACTTC. This chain uses TRBV6-6 with TRBJ2-7, with 10 bases lining up with TRBD1. V dropped 6 bases and J dropped 6; count of bases not matched to a gene: 8. CDR3 length: 14 residues. Germline lookup yields CDR1 MNHNY and CDR2 SVGAGI (reference sequence).